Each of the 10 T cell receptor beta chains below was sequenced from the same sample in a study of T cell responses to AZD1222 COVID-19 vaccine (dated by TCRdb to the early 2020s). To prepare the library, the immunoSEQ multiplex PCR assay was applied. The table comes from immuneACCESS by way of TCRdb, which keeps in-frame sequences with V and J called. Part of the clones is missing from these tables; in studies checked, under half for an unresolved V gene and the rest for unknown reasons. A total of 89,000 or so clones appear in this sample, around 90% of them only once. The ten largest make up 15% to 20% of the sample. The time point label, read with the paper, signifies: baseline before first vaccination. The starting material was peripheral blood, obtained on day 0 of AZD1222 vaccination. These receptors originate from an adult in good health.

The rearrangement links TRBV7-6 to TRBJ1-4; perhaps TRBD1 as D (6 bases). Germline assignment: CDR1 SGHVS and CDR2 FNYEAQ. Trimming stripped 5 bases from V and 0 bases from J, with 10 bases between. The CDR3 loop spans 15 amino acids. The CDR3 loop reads CASSRPGATNEKLFF. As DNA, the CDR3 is TGTGCCAGCAGCCGCCCAGGGGCAACTAATGAAAAACTGTTTTTT.

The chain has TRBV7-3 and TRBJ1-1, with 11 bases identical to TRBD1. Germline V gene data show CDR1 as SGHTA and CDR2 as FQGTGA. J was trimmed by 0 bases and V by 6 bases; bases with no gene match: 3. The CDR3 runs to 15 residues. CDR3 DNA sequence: TGTGCCAGCAGACGGGACAGGGGGATGAACACTGAAGCTTTCTTT. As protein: CASRRDRGMNTEAFF.

CDR3 sequence (DNA): TGTGCCAGCAGCTTGACAGGGTGGGGATACGAGCAGTACTTC. It translates to CASSLTGWGYEQYF. The J gene is TRBJ2-7, the V gene TRBV5-6, with D possibly matching TRBD1 (6 bases). This CDR3 comprises 14 residues. From germline, CDR1 is SGHDT and CDR2 YYEEEE. V lost 1 base to trimming and J lost 4 bases, with 12 bases between them.

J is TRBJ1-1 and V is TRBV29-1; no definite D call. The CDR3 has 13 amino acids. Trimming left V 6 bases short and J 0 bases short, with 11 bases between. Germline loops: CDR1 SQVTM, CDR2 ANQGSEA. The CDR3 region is CSVARAVNTEAFF. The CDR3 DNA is TGCAGCGTCGCGCGAGCGGTGAACACTGAAGCTTTCTTT. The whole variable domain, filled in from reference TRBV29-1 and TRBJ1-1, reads SAVISQKPSRDICQRGTSLTIQCQVDSQVTMMFWYRQQPGQSLTLIATANQGSEATYESGFVIDKFPISRPNLTFSTLTVSNMSPEDSSIYLCSVARAVNTEAFFGQGTRLTVV.

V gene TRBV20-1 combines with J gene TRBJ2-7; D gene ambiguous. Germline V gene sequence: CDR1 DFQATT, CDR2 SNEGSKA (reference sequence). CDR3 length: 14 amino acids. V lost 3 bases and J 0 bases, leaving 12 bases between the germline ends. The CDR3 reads CSASLDPTSYEQYF. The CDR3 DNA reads TGCAGTGCTAGTCTTGACCCGACCTCCTACGAGCAGTACTTC.

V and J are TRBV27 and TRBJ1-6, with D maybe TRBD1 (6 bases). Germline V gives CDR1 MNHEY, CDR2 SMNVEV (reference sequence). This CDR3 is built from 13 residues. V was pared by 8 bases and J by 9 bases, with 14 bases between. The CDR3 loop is CASRGARGSPLHF. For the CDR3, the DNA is TGTGCCAGCCGGGGGGCGCGGGGTTCACCCCTCCACTTT.

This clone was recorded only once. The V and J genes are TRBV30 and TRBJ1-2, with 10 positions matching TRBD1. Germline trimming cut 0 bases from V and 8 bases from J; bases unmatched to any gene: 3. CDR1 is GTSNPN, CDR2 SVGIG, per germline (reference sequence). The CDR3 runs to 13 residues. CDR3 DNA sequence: TGTGCCTGGAGTGTTCCGACAGGGGGCGGCTACACCTTC. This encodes CAWSVPTGGGYTF.

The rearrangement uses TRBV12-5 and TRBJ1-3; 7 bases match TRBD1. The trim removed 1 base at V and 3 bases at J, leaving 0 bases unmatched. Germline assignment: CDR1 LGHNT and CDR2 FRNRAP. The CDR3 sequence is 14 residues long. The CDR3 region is CASGLGQGGNTIYF. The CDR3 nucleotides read TGTGCTAGTGGTTTGGGACAGGGTGGAAACACCATATATTTT.

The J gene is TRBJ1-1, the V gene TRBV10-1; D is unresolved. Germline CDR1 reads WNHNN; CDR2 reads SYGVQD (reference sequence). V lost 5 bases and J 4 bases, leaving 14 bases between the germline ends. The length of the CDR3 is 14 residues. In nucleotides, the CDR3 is TGCGCCAGCAGTAAGGATCTCTCGAGCACTGAAGCTTTCTTT. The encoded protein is CASSKDLSSTEAFF.

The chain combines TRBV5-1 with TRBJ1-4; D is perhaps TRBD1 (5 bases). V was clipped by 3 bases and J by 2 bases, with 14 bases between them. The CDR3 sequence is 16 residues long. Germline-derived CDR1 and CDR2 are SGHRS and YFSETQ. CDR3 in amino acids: CASSSGGAGTNEKLFF. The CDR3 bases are TGCGCCAGCAGCTCCGGAGGGGCAGGGACTAATGAAAAACTGTTTTTT. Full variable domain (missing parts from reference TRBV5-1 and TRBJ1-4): KAGVTQTPRYLIKTRGQQVTLSCSPISGHRSVSWYQQTPGQGLQFLFEYFSETQRNKGNFPGRFSGRQFSNSRSEMNVSTLELGDSALYLCASSSGGAGTNEKLFFGSGTQLSVL.